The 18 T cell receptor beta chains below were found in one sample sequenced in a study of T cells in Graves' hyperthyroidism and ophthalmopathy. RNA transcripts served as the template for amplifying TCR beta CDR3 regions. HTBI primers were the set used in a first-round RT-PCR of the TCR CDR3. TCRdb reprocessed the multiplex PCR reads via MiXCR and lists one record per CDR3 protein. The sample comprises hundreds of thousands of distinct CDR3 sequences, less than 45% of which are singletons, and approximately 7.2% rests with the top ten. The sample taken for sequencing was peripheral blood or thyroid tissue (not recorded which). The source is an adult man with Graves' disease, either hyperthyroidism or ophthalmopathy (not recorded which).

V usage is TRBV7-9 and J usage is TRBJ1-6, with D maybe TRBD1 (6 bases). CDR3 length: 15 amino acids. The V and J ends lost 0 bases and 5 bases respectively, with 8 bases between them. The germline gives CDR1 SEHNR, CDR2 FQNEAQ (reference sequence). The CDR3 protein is CASSLAGQDNSPLHF. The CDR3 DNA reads TGTGCCAGCAGCTTAGCGGGACAAGATAATTCACCCCTCCACTTT. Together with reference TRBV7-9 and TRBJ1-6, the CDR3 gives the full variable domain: DTGVSQNPRHKITKRGQNVTFRCDPISEHNRLYWYRQTLGQGPEFLTYFQNEAQLEKSRLLSDRFSAERPKGSFSTLEIQRTEQGDSAMYLCASSLAGQDNSPLHFGNGTRLTVT.

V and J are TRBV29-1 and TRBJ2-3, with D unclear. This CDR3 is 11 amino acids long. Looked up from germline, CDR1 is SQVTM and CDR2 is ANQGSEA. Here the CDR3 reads CSYYRADTQYF. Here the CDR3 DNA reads TGCAGTTACTATAGGGCCGATACGCAGTATTTT.

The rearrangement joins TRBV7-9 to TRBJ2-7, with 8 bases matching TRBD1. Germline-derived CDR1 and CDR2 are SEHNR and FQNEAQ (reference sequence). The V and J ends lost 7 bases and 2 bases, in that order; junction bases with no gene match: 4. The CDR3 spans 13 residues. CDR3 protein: CASTPGQAYEQYF. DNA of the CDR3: TGTGCCAGCACCCCGGGACAGGCCTACGAGCAGTACTTC. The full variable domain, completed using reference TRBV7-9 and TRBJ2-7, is DTGVSQNPRHKITKRGQNVTFRCDPISEHNRLYWYRQTLGQGPEFLTYFQNEAQLEKSRLLSDRFSAERPKGSFSTLEIQRTEQGDSAMYLCASTPGQAYEQYFGPGTRLTVT.

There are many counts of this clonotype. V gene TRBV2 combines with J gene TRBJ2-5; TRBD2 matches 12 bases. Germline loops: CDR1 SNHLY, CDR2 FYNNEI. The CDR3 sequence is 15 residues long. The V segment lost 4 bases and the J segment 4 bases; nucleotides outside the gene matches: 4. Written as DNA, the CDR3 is TGTGCCAGCAGTGGACTAGCGGGAGCGTCAGAGACCCAGTACTTC. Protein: CASSGLAGASETQYF.

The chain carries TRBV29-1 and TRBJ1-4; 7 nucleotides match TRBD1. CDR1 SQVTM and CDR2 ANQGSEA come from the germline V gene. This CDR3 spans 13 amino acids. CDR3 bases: TGCAGACAGGGGATGGGGTCTAATGAAAAACTGTTTTTT. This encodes CRQGMGSNEKLFF.

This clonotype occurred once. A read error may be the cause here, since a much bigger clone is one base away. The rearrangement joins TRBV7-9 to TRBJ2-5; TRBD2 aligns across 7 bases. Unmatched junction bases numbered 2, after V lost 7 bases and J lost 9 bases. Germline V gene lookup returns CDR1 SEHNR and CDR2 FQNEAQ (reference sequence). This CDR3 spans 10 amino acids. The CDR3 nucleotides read TGTGCCAGCATGCGGGAGTCCCAGTACTTC. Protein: CASMRESQYF.

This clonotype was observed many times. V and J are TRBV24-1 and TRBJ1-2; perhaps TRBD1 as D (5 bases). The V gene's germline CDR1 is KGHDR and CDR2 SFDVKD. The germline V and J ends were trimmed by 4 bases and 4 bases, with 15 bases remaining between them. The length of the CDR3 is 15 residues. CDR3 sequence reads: CATSEEKGTIYGYTF. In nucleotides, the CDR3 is TGTGCCACCAGTGAGGAAAAGGGGACCATCTATGGCTACACCTTC.

The CDR3 protein is CARGGSQETQYF. DNA for the CDR3: TGTGCTAGAGGGGGCAGCCAAGAGACCCAGTACTTC. The chain couples TRBV19 to TRBJ2-5; 7 nucleotides match TRBD1. The CDR3 covers 12 residues. CDR1 and CDR2 from the germline V gene are LNHDA and SQIVND (reference sequence). The complete variable domain, with remaining parts taken from reference TRBV19 and TRBJ2-5, reads DGGITQSPKYLFRKEGQNVTLSCEQNLNHDAMYWYRQDPGQGLRLIYYSQIVNDFQKGDIAEGYSVSREKKESFPLTVTSAQKNPTAFYLCARGGSQETQYFGPGTRLLVL.

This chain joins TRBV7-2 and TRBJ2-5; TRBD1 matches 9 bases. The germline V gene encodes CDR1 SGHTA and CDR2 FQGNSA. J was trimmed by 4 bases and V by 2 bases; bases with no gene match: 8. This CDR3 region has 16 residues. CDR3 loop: CASSLTHGTGRETQYF. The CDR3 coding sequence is TGTGCCAGCAGCTTAACCCACGGGACAGGGAGAGAGACCCAGTACTTC.

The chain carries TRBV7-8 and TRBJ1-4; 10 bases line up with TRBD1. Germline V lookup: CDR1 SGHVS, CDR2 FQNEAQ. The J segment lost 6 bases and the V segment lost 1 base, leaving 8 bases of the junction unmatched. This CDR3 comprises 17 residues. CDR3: CASSLDGTGDLDEKLFF. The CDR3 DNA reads TGTGCCAGCAGCTTAGACGGGACAGGGGATCTTGATGAAAAACTGTTTTTT.

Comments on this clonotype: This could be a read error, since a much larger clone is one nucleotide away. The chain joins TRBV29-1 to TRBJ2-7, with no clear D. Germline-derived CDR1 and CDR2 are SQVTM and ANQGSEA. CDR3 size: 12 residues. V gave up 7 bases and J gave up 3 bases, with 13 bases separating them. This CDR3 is CSAPAANYEQYF. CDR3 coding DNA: TGCAGCGCCCCGGCAGCGAACTACGAGCAGTACTTC.

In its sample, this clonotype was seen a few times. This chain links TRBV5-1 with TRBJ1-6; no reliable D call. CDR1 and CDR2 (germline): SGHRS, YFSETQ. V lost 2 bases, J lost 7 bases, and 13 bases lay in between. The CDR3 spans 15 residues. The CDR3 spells CASSFGGLKNSPLHF. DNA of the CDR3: TGCGCCAGCAGCTTCGGAGGGTTGAAAAATTCACCCCTCCACTTT.

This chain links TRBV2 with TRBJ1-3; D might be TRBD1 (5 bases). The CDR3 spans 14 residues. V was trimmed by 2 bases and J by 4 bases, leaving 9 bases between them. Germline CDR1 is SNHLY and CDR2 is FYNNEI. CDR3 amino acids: CASSERAGGNTIYF. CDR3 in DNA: TGTGCCAGCAGTGAAAGAGCAGGGGGAAACACCATATATTTT.

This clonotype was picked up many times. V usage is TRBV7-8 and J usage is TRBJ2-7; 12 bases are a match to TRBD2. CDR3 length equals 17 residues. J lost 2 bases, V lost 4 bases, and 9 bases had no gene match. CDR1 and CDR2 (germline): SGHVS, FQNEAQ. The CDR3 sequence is CASSSPPSGRDTYEQYF. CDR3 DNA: TGTGCCAGCAGCTCCCCTCCTAGCGGGAGGGACACCTACGAGCAGTACTTC.

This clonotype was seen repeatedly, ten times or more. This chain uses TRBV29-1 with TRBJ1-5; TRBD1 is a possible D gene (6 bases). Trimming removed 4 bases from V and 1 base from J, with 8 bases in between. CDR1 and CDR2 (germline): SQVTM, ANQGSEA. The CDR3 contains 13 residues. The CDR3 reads CSVARGSNQPQHF. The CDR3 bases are TGCAGCGTTGCCAGGGGAAGCAATCAGCCCCAGCATTTT.

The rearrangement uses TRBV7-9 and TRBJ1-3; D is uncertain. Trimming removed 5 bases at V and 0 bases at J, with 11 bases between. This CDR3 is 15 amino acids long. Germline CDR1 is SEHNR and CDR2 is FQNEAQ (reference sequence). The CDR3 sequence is CASSQDRYSGNTIYF. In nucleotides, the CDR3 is TGTGCCAGCAGCCAAGACCGGTACTCTGGAAACACCATATATTTT.

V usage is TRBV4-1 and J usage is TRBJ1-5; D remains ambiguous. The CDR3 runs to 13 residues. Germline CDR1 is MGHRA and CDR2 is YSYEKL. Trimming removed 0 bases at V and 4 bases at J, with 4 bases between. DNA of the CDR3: TGCGCCAGCAGCCAAGATACGAATCAGCCCCAGCATTTT. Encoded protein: CASSQDTNQPQHF.

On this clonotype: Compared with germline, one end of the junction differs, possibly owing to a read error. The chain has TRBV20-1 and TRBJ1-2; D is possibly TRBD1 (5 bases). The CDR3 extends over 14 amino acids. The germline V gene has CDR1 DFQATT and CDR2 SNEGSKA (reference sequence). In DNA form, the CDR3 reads TGCAGTGCTGGAGAACCGACAGCCCTCTATGGCTACACCTTC. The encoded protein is CSAGEPTALYGYTF.